This TCR beta chain appears in the sequencing data of a study of radiotherapy plus CTLA-4 blockade in lung cancer. Sequencing used immunoSEQ multiplex PCR; TCRdb keeps in-frame clones, though not all of them. The sample records about 120,000 clones, 85% to 90% being singletons. V gave up 7 bases and J gave up 7 bases, with 13 bases separating them. Germline CDR1 and CDR2: MNHNS and SASEGT. The CDR3 spans 13 residues. The sequencing used peripheral blood, collected from a patient treated with radiotherapy plus ipilimumab. This receptor was taken from a human donor with non-small cell lung cancer that progressed on radiotherapy plus ipilimumab. The chain combines TRBV6-1 with TRBJ2-2, with unresolved D. The CDR3 spells CASMTPAGGELFF. The CDR3 DNA sequence: TGTGCCAGCATGACACCAGCCGGCGGGGAGCTGTTTTTT.